This T cell receptor (beta chain) was retrieved from a study of cytomegalovirus exposure and HLA in healthy donors. PCR primers comprised 60 Vbeta and 13 Jbeta primers. The repertoire was sequenced with immunoSEQ multiplex PCR; TCRdb's copy has only in-frame clones and lacks some. The sample records around 100,000 clones, 80% to 90% being singletons. A note on this clone: Its specificity is unknown.

Points from the study as a whole: Prior analysis indicated that the majority of TCR beta V segments exhibited productivity approximately 87% or approximately 30% of the time.

Trimming pared 7 bases from V and 4 bases from J, leaving 14 bases between. This CDR3 has 14 residues. Germline values: CDR1 LNHDA, CDR2 SQIVND (reference sequence). The sample was PBMCs. The TCR comes from a young man in good health and CMV-seropositive. The gene calls are TRBV19 and TRBJ2-1; D perhaps matches TRBD2 (6 bases). The CDR3 reads CASTQQAGYNEQFF. The CDR3 DNA reads as TGTGCCAGTACCCAACAGGCGGGGTACAATGAGCAGTTCTTC.